One sample yielded the 32 T cell receptor beta chains listed below, sequenced in a study of blood T cell repertoires in COVID-19. Repertoires were generated with immunoSEQ multiplex PCR, while TCRdb's copy carries only in-frame clones and drops some. The sample has about 250,000 clones, roughly nine tenths seen once. Sequencing was done on a sample of peripheral blood. The receptors come from a woman aged 55-75 years who had recovered from COVID-19.

The chain uses TRBV6-6 and TRBJ2-5, with D maybe TRBD2 (5 bases). Trimming pared 2 bases from V and 5 bases from J, leaving 9 bases between. Germline V lookup: CDR1 MNHNY, CDR2 SVGAGI (reference sequence). There are 13 residues in the CDR3. Here the CDR3 reads CASSYRLAETQYF. CDR3 coding DNA: TGTGCCAGCAGTTACAGGCTAGCCGAGACCCAGTACTTC.

The CDR3 loop reads CASSLHPGVQETQYF. The CDR3 bases are TGTGCCAGCAGCCTACATCCGGGAGTTCAAGAGACCCAGTACTTC. This rearrangement joins TRBV7-8 to TRBJ2-5; TRBD2 is a possible D gene (6 bases). Germline V gene lookup returns CDR1 SGHVS and CDR2 FQNEAQ. V was cut by 5 bases and J by 2 bases, with 15 bases left in between. The length of the CDR3 is 15 residues.

The J gene is TRBJ2-5, the V gene TRBV3-1 (or the pseudogene TRBV3-2); possible D gene TRBD2, 5 bases. The CDR3 is made up of 14 amino acids. V dropped 0 bases and J dropped 2 bases, with 7 bases sitting between them. The germline V gene encodes CDR1 LGHDT and CDR2 YNNKEL (reference sequence). For the CDR3, the DNA is TGTGCCAGCAGCCAAGATCGGAGGCAAGAGACCCAGTACTTC. Translating gives CASSQDRRQETQYF.

The chain uses TRBV11-3 and TRBJ2-3; maybe TRBD2 (6 bases). The CDR3 is 14 residues long. Germline CDR1 is SGHNT and CDR2 is YENEEA. Trimming pared 3 bases from V and 6 bases from J, leaving 13 bases between. As DNA, the CDR3 is TGTGCCAGCAGCTTGGGGGGTGTTTGGGATACGCAGTATTTT. Protein sequence: CASSLGGVWDTQYF.

CDR3 nucleotide sequence: TGTGCCAGCAGTTTAGGACAGGGGGCCTCCTATAATTCACCCCTCCACTTT. Its protein is CASSLGQGASYNSPLHF. V usage is TRBV27 and J usage is TRBJ1-6; 11 bases match TRBD1. V was clipped by 2 bases and J by 0 bases; unmatched bases: 0. CDR1 MNHEY and CDR2 SMNVEV come from the germline V gene (reference sequence). The length of the CDR3 is 17 residues.

The chain is built from TRBV7-3 and TRBJ2-1, with 9 bases lining up with TRBD2. V shed 5 bases and J 7 bases; nucleotides not matched to a gene: 6. The CDR3 spans 14 residues. CDR1 is SGHTA and CDR2 is FQGTGA in the germline V gene. Here the CDR3 reads CASSPLRGGNEQFF. The CDR3 DNA is TGTGCCAGCAGCCCTCTGCGGGGGGGGAATGAGCAGTTCTTC.

The chain recombines TRBV5-1 with TRBJ2-3; 9 bases agree with TRBD2. Trimming removed 0 bases from V and 5 bases from J; junction bases left unmatched: 7. The CDR3 is 16 residues long. Germline CDR1 is SGHRS and CDR2 is YFSETQ. In DNA form, the CDR3 reads TGCGCCAGCAGCTTGGCTGTAGCGGGGGCGGGAGATACGCAGTATTTT. Protein product: CASSLAVAGAGDTQYF.

The chain carries TRBV19 and TRBJ2-7, with TRBD1 identical over 8 bases. The CDR3 contains 14 residues. The germline gives CDR1 LNHDA, CDR2 SQIVND (reference sequence). J lost 3 bases, V lost 4 bases, and 5 bases had no gene match. The CDR3 spells CASSRRTGIYEQYF. DNA for the CDR3: TGTGCCAGTAGTAGGAGGACAGGGATCTACGAGCAGTACTTC.

The chain has TRBV5-1 and TRBJ1-1; TRBD1 agrees at 9 bases. Per germline, CDR1 SGHRS and CDR2 YFSETQ. The CDR3 extends over 14 amino acids. Trimming at V came to 2 bases and at J to 5 bases, leaving 4 bases not matched to a gene. The CDR3 sequence is CASSFGQGWTEAFF. DNA for the CDR3: TGCGCCAGCAGCTTCGGACAGGGGTGGACTGAAGCTTTCTTT.

The V call is TRBV19, the J call TRBJ2-5, with D possibly being TRBD1 (6 bases). The CDR3 runs 13 residues. With 6 bases removed from V and 0 bases from J, the gap between germline ends came to 8 bases. The germline CDR1 and CDR2 sequences are LNHDA and SQIVND (reference sequence). The CDR3 spells CASRRQDQETQYF. CDR3 DNA sequence: TGTGCCAGTAGAAGACAGGACCAAGAGACCCAGTACTTC. The complete variable domain, with remaining parts taken from reference TRBV19 and TRBJ2-5, reads DGGITQSPKYLFRKEGQNVTLSCEQNLNHDAMYWYRQDPGQGLRLIYYSQIVNDFQKGDIAEGYSVSREKKESFPLTVTSAQKNPTAFYLCASRRQDQETQYFGPGTRLLVL.

The sample holds one count of this clone. V gene TRBV28 combines with J gene TRBJ2-2, with TRBD1 identical over 11 bases. Germline trimming cut 5 bases from V and 4 bases from J; bases unmatched to any gene: 6. The germline CDR1 and CDR2 sequences are MDHEN and SYDVKM. The CDR3 contains 16 residues. CDR3 sequence reads: CASSTWTGGGTGELFF. DNA for the CDR3: TGTGCCAGCAGTACCTGGACAGGGGGCGGCACCGGGGAGCTGTTTTTT.

The chain uses TRBV28 and TRBJ1-2, with 10 bases lining up with TRBD1. This CDR3 is 16 amino acids long. V shed 6 bases, J shed 4 bases, and the junction held 11 bases outside the gene matches. Germline V gives CDR1 MDHEN, CDR2 SYDVKM. The CDR3 here is CASRSSTGGFFYGYTF. The DNA of the CDR3 is TGTGCCAGCAGATCCTCGACAGGGGGCTTCTTCTATGGCTACACCTTC.

The chain links TRBV19 to TRBJ1-1, with 9 bases matching TRBD1. V shed 5 bases, J shed 4 bases, and the junction held 2 bases outside the gene matches. Germline CDR1 LNHDA, CDR2 SQIVND (reference sequence). This CDR3 contains 13 residues. The CDR3 nucleotides read TGTGCCAGTAGTCCGACAGGGGGCACTGAAGCTTTCTTT. Translated: CASSPTGGTEAFF.

In DNA form, the CDR3 reads TGCAGCGTCATAGACGGCCCAGCGGGGTACCAAGAGACCCAGTACTTC. This encodes CSVIDGPAGYQETQYF. The chain has TRBV29-1 and TRBJ2-5; TRBD2 matches at 7 bases. CDR1 and CDR2 (germline): SQVTM, ANQGSEA. The CDR3 is 16 amino acids. Losses at the gene ends were 6 bases for V and 0 bases for J; bases not matched to a gene: 13.

The CDR3 is CASSLSGGTYNEQFF. The CDR3 DNA sequence: TGTGCCAGCAGCCTCAGCGGGGGAACCTACAATGAGCAGTTCTTC. This chain connects TRBV6-5 to TRBJ2-1; 8 bases fit TRBD2. CDR1 is MNHEY and CDR2 is SVGAGI in the germline V gene. The CDR3 runs to 15 residues. With V trimmed by 6 bases and J by 2 bases, 6 bases remained unmatched.

This clone showed up just a few times. The chain has TRBV2 and TRBJ2-7; D might be TRBD1 (5 bases). CDR1 SNHLY and CDR2 FYNNEI come from the germline V gene. The length of the CDR3 is 11 residues. Trimming took 4 bases from V and 4 from J, leaving 5 bases between them. Here the CDR3 DNA reads TGTGCCAGCAGTGGACAGTACGAGCAGTACTTC. This encodes CASSGQYEQYF.

The genes are TRBV28 and TRBJ1-2, with 10 positions matching TRBD1. Germline V gives CDR1 MDHEN, CDR2 SYDVKM. J was trimmed by 4 bases and V by 7 bases; bases with no gene match: 6. The CDR3 totals 14 residues. The DNA of the CDR3 is TGTGCCAGCATAACGGGACAGGGGTCCTATGGCTACACCTTC. Amino acids: CASITGQGSYGYTF.

The chain recombines TRBV14 with TRBJ2-2; no reliable D call. CDR3 length equals 13 residues. The V end was cut by 2 bases, the J end by 5 bases, with 6 bases between. Germline V CDR1 and CDR2: SGHDN, FVKESK. Here the CDR3 DNA reads TGTGCCAGCAGCCAATCCCGGACCGGGGAGCTGTTTTTT. This gives the protein CASSQSRTGELFF.

Many counts were recorded for this clone. The chain uses TRBV3-1 (or the pseudogene TRBV3-2) and TRBJ1-2, with 9 bases fitting TRBD1. Germline V gene lookup returns CDR1 LGHDT and CDR2 YNNKEL (reference sequence). The CDR3 covers 16 residues. The V gene end was trimmed by 5 bases and the J gene end by 4 bases; junction bases not matched to a gene: 11. Written as DNA, the CDR3 is TGTGCCAGCAGCTTAGATAACAGGGGGCGCGGCTATGGCTACACCTTC. This codes for CASSLDNRGRGYGYTF.

V gene TRBV3-1 (or the pseudogene TRBV3-2) combines with J gene TRBJ2-3; 9 nucleotides match TRBD2. The V segment lost 3 bases and the J segment 5 bases; nucleotides outside the gene matches: 0. Germline V gene lookup returns CDR1 LGHDT and CDR2 YNNKEL (reference sequence). There are 13 residues in the CDR3. Here the CDR3 DNA reads TGTGCCAGCAGCCAGCGGGGGGGAGATACGCAGTATTTT. It encodes CASSQRGGDTQYF.

The chain carries TRBV10-3 and TRBJ2-3, with 12 bases fitting TRBD2. This CDR3 contains 15 residues. Germline lookup yields CDR1 ENHRY and CDR2 SYGVKD. The junction had 4 bases not matched to a gene; V was cut back by 9 bases and J by 0 bases. CDR3 nucleotides: TGTGCCATTTCCGGGACTAGCGGGAGCACAGATACGCAGTATTTT. It translates to CAISGTSGSTDTQYF.

This rearrangement joins TRBV29-1 to TRBJ1-1, with D perhaps TRBD1 (5 bases). V was shortened by 6 bases and J by 3 bases, with 11 bases between the two germline ends. The CDR3 sequence is 12 residues long. Germline V lookup: CDR1 SQVTM, CDR2 ANQGSEA. This CDR3 reads CSVQGLDTEAFF. CDR3 in DNA: TGCAGCGTCCAGGGACTCGACACTGAAGCTTTCTTT.

CDR3 protein: CAISESGQGNQPQHF. Here the CDR3 DNA reads TGTGCCATCAGTGAGTCGGGACAGGGCAATCAGCCCCAGCATTTT. The chain links TRBV10-3 to TRBJ1-5; 8 bases map to TRBD1. This CDR3 comprises 15 residues. Per the germline V gene, CDR1 is ENHRY and CDR2 is SYGVKD. Trimming removed 0 bases from V and 2 bases from J; junction bases left unmatched: 0.

V gene TRBV18 combines with J gene TRBJ2-2, with D possibly matching TRBD1 (6 bases). Germline values: CDR1 KGHSH, CDR2 LQKENI. There are 12 residues in the CDR3. V was shortened by 6 bases and J by 5 bases, with 7 bases between the two germline ends. Here the CDR3 DNA reads TGTGCCAGCTCGACAGGTACCGGGGAGCTGTTTTTT. It specifies CASSTGTGELFF.

This chain connects TRBV6-5 to TRBJ1-1; possible D gene TRBD1, 6 bases. The ends were cut back, 7 bases at V and 11 bases at J, with 17 bases in the middle. Germline V gene sequence: CDR1 MNHEY, CDR2 SVGAGI. The CDR3 has 12 amino acids. The CDR3 reads CASTKRGGRAFF. The CDR3 DNA is TGTGCCAGCACTAAGAGGGGGGGCCGGGCTTTCTTT.

The chain carries TRBV5-6 and TRBJ2-3, with TRBD2 identical over 12 bases. This CDR3 is built from 15 residues. V shed 0 bases and J 7 bases; nucleotides not matched to a gene: 3. Germline V gene data show CDR1 as SGHDT and CDR2 as YYEEEE. Here the CDR3 reads CASSLVTSGGYTQYF. Here the CDR3 DNA reads TGTGCCAGCAGCTTGGTTACTAGCGGGGGGTATACGCAGTATTTT.

This sequence joins TRBV19 and TRBJ1-1; 10 nucleotides agree with TRBD1. This CDR3 spans 14 amino acids. After removal of 4 bases from V and 7 bases from J, the junction contained 6 bases not matched to a gene. Germline V CDR1 and CDR2: LNHDA, SQIVND (reference sequence). The CDR3 loop reads CASSTGTGVVEAFF. DNA for the CDR3: TGTGCCAGTAGTACCGGGACAGGGGTGGTTGAAGCTTTCTTT.

The rearrangement links TRBV4-1 to TRBJ1-3; 9 positions match TRBD1. CDR1 MGHRA and CDR2 YSYEKL come from the germline V gene. V was pared by 1 base and J by 4 bases, with 5 bases of the junction left unmatched. CDR3 length equals 16 residues. The CDR3 DNA sequence: TGCGCCAGCAGCCAAGGGCCGACAGGGGGAGGAAACACCATATATTTT. This translates into CASSQGPTGGGNTIYF.

The chain joins TRBV2 to TRBJ1-1; unclear D gene. V gave up 0 bases and J gave up 3 bases, with 8 bases separating them. The germline gives CDR1 SNHLY, CDR2 FYNNEI. There are 14 residues in the CDR3. CDR3 nucleotide sequence: TGTGCCAGCAGTGAAGCGCTCAGTTACACTGAAGCTTTCTTT. Its translation: CASSEALSYTEAFF.

The chain employs TRBV29-1 and TRBJ1-2; 8 positions match TRBD1. V lost 0 bases to trimming and J lost 8 bases; unmatched junction nucleotides: 17. The CDR3 is 17 residues long. From germline, CDR1 is SQVTM and CDR2 ANQGSEA. The CDR3 sequence: CSVEDRTGPLVKRGYTF. CDR3 coding DNA: TGCAGCGTTGAAGACAGGACAGGGCCCCTCGTGAAACGGGGCTACACCTTC.

The rearrangement links TRBV5-5 to TRBJ1-2, with unresolved D. The CDR3 covers 11 residues. Trimming shortened V by 2 bases and J by 12 bases, and 11 bases separated the two germline ends. Germline lookup yields CDR1 SGHKS and CDR2 YYEKEE (reference sequence). CDR3 bases: TGTGCCAGCAGCTTAGGAGGATTGGACACCTTC. Protein: CASSLGGLDTF.

V usage is TRBV13 and J usage is TRBJ1-6; no firm D call. Germline V gene lookup returns CDR1 PRHDT and CDR2 FYEKMQ (reference sequence). This CDR3 has 20 residues. V was trimmed by 5 bases and J by 4 bases, leaving 27 bases between them. In nucleotides, the CDR3 is TGTGCCAGCAGCCGAACCCTGGAGCAGTCCCATCTCTTATATAATTCACCCCTCCACTTT. Its protein product is CASSRTLEQSHLLYNSPLHF.